This T cell receptor beta chain was identified in a study of blood T cell repertoires in COVID-19 (TCRdb year 2020). For the wider study: Collaborator samples came from the United States, Italy and Spain and covered acute and convalescent phases of COVID-19. The prospective study material was composed of cDNA or gDNA derived from T cells, B-cell-depleted T cells, or PBMCs. The dataset comprised deeply sampled blood TCRbeta repertoires from subjects exposed to, actively infected with, or recovered from COVID-19. The repertoires were released in a freely available public database meant as a resource for research on the immune response to SARS-CoV-2. The samples were drawn from two sources: the first 160 participants of the ongoing ImmuneRACE study, and 950 to 1,500 subjects contributed by 6 global collaborators. Sample metadata almost always included a de-identified subject ID, COVID-19 status, age in years and sex. Where available, HLA class I and class II types were taken from metadata supplied by the sample provider and were not determined by assay-based typing.

TCRbeta CDR3 regions were amplified from genomic DNA by means of the immunoSEQ Assay, a bias-controlled multiplex PCR. The authors processed their data as follows. The number of nucleated cells in each sample was estimated from the amplification of reference gene primers within the assay. To quantify the absolute abundance of each unique TCRbeta CDR3 rearrangement, sequence reads were collapsed and filtered. For each sample, productive Simpson clonality was calculated as the square root of Simpson's diversity index over productive rearrangements. TCRdb mirrors the immuneACCESS table, restricted to in-frame sequences. Some clones are absent from its copies; in checked studies, under half trace to an unresolved V gene, and the reason for the others is unknown. D and trimming were read from the DNA, whereas the V and J calls and clone size are those reported in that table. This sample holds 250,000 or so clones; 80% to 90% were observed only once. The top ten clonotypes cover 1.5% to 2% of the sample.

Worth noting for this clone: This clone's antigen is unknown. The record has no base qualities; no much larger clone is one base away.

Participants in the prospective study were enrolled through a virtual design, were aged roughly 18 to 100 years, and lived in 24 United States geographic areas. To assign participants to cohorts, the prospective study relied on clinical history that participants themselves reported in a screening survey and a study questionnaire. Recovered participants in ImmuneRACE Cohort 3 were defined by two consecutive negative NP/OP PCR tests, clearance by a healthcare professional, or resolution of symptoms. Each participant in the prospective study had whole blood, serum and a nasopharyngeal or oropharyngeal swab collected by mobile phlebotomists. Prospective study participants could optionally give additional blood draws and questionnaires over an approximately 2-month period. Prospective study blood samples were shipped either frozen or at room temperature before DNA extraction. The paper as a whole reports these results and caveats: How much clinical and demographic metadata was included differed by source and by participant, and the metadata was provided uncurated.

Sequenced input: PBMCs or T cells enriched from blood (not recorded which). The sequence came from a woman aged 50 to 60 who had recovered from COVID-19.

The CDR3 region reads CASRSGVKETQYF. The DNA is as follows: TGTGCCAGCCGGTCCGGGGTGAAAGAGACCCAGTACTTC. The sequence is built from TRBV7-2 and TRBJ2-5, and possibly TRBD2, on 5 matching bases. The CDR3 goes from the cysteine to the phenylalanine over 13 residues. Solely the CDR3 DNA is kept, with 39 bases framed from the first base. Cut back by 8 bases and 3 bases, the V and J ends lie 13 bases apart. As encoded in the germline V gene, CDR1 is SGHTA while CDR2 is FQGNSA. With all but the CDR3 taken from the reference TRBV7-2 and TRBJ2-5 genes, the full variable domain is: GAGVSQSPSNKVTEKGKDVELRCDPISGHTALYWYRQSLGQGLEFLIYFQGNSAPDKSGLPSDRFSAERTGGSVSTLTIQRTQQEDSAVYLCASRSGVKETQYFGPGTRLLVL.